This T cell receptor (beta chain) was obtained from a study of blood T cell repertoires in COVID-19. Turning to the study itself: COVID-19 samples from acute and convalescent phases originated in the United States, Italy and Spain. Nucleic acid was either cDNA or gDNA, and it came from T cells, B-cell-depleted T cells, or PBMCs.

In the authors' workflow: Amplification of reference gene primers provided the estimated nucleated cell counts. Clones were read by immunoSEQ multiplex PCR, and TCRdb kept only the in-frame ones, dropping some. That table is the source of V, J and clone size, and D and trimming were worked out from the DNA. In the table there are tens of thousands of clones, approximately 77% of which are singletons. This receptor was taken from a human donor in a cohort sampled during active COVID-19. The sequenced sample consisted of peripheral blood.

CDR3: CATEGPRDRSYNEQFF. As DNA, the CDR3 is TGTGCCACCGAAGGTCCTAGAGATCGATCCTACAATGAGCAGTTCTTC. V is TRBV18 and J is TRBJ2-1; no clear D. The V end was cut by 10 bases, the J end by 1 base, with 20 bases between. This CDR3 region has 16 residues. Germline assignment: CDR1 KGHSH and CDR2 LQKENI.